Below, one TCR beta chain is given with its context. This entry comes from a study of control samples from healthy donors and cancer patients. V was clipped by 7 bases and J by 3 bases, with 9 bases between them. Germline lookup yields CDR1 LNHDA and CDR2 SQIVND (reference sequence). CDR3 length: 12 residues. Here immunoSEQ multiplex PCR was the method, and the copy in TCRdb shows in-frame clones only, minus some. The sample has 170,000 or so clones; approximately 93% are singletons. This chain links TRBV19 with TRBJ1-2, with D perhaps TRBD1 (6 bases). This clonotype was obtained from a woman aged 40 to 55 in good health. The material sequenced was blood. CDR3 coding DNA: TGTGCCAGTATAGGGGGTTACTATGGCTACACCTTC. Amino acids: CASIGGYYGYTF.